These 27 T cell receptor beta chains originate from one sample sequenced in a study of blood T cell repertoires in COVID-19 (dated by TCRdb to 2019 to 2021). To prepare the library, the immunoSEQ multiplex PCR assay was applied. This is the immuneACCESS table as TCRdb keeps it, with only in-frame sequences that have V and J called. A part of the clones is gone; compared with another copy, unresolved V genes explain less than half, and the rest is unexplained. In all, the sample holds 350,000 or so clones, and about 87% of those were seen once. In total, the top ten clones hold 10% of the sample. Specimen: peripheral blood. The source is a woman aged 25 to 39 with COVID-19, enrolled during active disease.

This sequence joins TRBV3-1 (or the pseudogene TRBV3-2) and TRBJ1-2, with 9 bases matching TRBD1. The CDR3 is 15 residues long. Germline lookup yields CDR1 LGHDT and CDR2 YNNKEL (reference sequence). With 1 base clipped from V and 8 bases from J, the junction kept 8 bases outside the gene matches. This CDR3 reads CASSQVEGQGLGYTF. The CDR3 bases are TGTGCCAGCAGCCAAGTTGAGGGACAGGGACTCGGCTACACCTTC.

This chain connects TRBV5-4 to TRBJ1-4, with 10 bases that match TRBD1. This CDR3 is built from 16 residues. The germline V gene has CDR1 SGHNT and CDR2 YYREEE (reference sequence). Unmatched junction bases numbered 5, after V lost 2 bases and J lost 4 bases. CDR3 in DNA: TGTGCCAGCAGCTTAGGGACAGGGGCGAGTAATGAAAAACTGTTTTTT. It translates to CASSLGTGASNEKLFF.

A few counts support this clone. This chain connects TRBV5-1 to TRBJ1-5; tentative D call: TRBD1 (6 bases). Germline CDR1 reads SGHRS; CDR2 reads YFSETQ. The ends were cut back, 0 bases at V and 5 bases at J, with 12 bases in the middle. The CDR3 is made up of 15 amino acids. CDR3 coding DNA: TGCGCCAGCAGCTTGGGTCCAGGGGCCCATCAGCCCCAGCATTTT. It translates to CASSLGPGAHQPQHF.

The chain links TRBV20-1 to TRBJ2-1; D gene uncertain. The length of the CDR3 is 11 residues. V lost 6 bases to trimming and J lost 7 bases, with 10 bases between them. In germline, CDR1 is DFQATT, CDR2 SNEGSKA (reference sequence). The DNA of the CDR3 is TGCAGTGCCGACTTGATTAATGAGCAGTTCTTC. Amino acids: CSADLINEQFF.

V is TRBV30 and J is TRBJ2-3; TRBD2 agrees at 13 bases. V lost 0 bases, J lost 6 bases, and 6 bases stayed unmatched. This CDR3 is built from 16 residues. Germline V gene data show CDR1 as GTSNPN and CDR2 as SVGIG (reference sequence). CDR3 sequence: CAWSVLAGGRLDTQYF. The CDR3 nucleotides read TGTGCCTGGAGTGTACTAGCGGGAGGGCGTCTGGATACGCAGTATTTT.

The chain is built from TRBV10-2 and TRBJ1-6; a weak D match, TRBD1 (5 bases). This CDR3 spans 14 amino acids. Germline V lookup: CDR1 WSHSY, CDR2 SAAADI. The ends were cut back, 4 bases at V and 14 bases at J, with 18 bases in the middle. CDR3 amino acids: CASSGVGRPETLHF. The CDR3, as DNA: TGCGCCAGCAGTGGGGTGGGGCGCCCGGAAACCCTCCACTTT.

This clone turned up a few times. This chain joins TRBV30 and TRBJ1-1; a weak D match, TRBD1 (5 bases). Trimming removed 3 bases at V and 8 bases at J, with 10 bases between. The germline CDR1 and CDR2 sequences are GTSNPN and SVGIG (reference sequence). This CDR3 has 11 residues. The CDR3 DNA reads as TGTGCCTGGAGCCTACGGACAGAAGCTTTCTTT. Amino acids: CAWSLRTEAFF.

The CDR3 sequence: CASSQGLKKNEQFF. CDR3 in DNA: TGTGCCAGCAGCCAAGGACTAAAAAAAAATGAGCAGTTCTTC. This chain joins TRBV4-2 and TRBJ2-1; maybe TRBD2 (5 bases). The CDR3 extends over 14 amino acids. V was cut by 1 base and J by 7 bases, with 11 bases left in between. Germline CDR1 reads LGHNA; CDR2 reads YNFKEQ.

There are a few counts of this clone. The V gene is TRBV5-1, the J gene TRBJ2-7; D perhaps matches TRBD2 (5 bases). The CDR3 contains 15 residues. CDR1 and CDR2 from the germline V gene are SGHRS and YFSETQ. Trimming took off 3 bases at V and 3 bases at J, with 16 bases between the two ends. This chain's CDR3 is CASSSLSGVHYEQYF. In DNA form, the CDR3 reads TGCGCCAGCAGCTCCCTTTCCGGGGTCCACTACGAGCAGTACTTC.

V gene TRBV5-1 combines with J gene TRBJ1-4, with D maybe TRBD1 (5 bases). Trimming stripped 3 bases from V and 7 bases from J, with 10 bases between. CDR3 length: 13 residues. CDR1 is SGHRS, CDR2 YFSETQ, per germline. The CDR3, as DNA: TGCGCCAGCAGCTCAGGGCGGGGTGAAAAACTGTTTTTT. The encoded protein is CASSSGRGEKLFF.

The chain is built from TRBV2 and TRBJ2-4, with D hard to call. Trimming took 0 bases from V and 7 from J, leaving 19 bases between them. This CDR3 has 17 amino acids. Germline V gives CDR1 SNHLY, CDR2 FYNNEI. CDR3 protein: CASSEARSARYRNIQYF. In nucleotides, the CDR3 is TGTGCCAGCAGTGAAGCGAGGTCGGCACGATATCGGAACATTCAGTACTTC.

The chain couples TRBV30 to TRBJ2-1; D remains unclear. The CDR3 runs to 11 residues. Germline loops: CDR1 GTSNPN, CDR2 SVGIG (reference sequence). Trimming removed 0 bases at V and 9 bases at J, with 6 bases between. CDR3 DNA sequence: TGTGCCTGGAGTGTGCGTCTTGAGCAGTTCTTC. It yields the protein CAWSVRLEQFF.

V gene TRBV5-1 combines with J gene TRBJ2-4; TRBD2 agrees at 10 bases. The junction had 5 bases not matched to a gene; V was cut back by 3 bases and J by 8 bases. The CDR3 is made up of 14 amino acids. From germline, CDR1 is SGHRS and CDR2 YFSETQ. The DNA for the CDR3 is TGCGCCAGCAGCTCTAGCGGGAGCCAGGACATTCAGTACTTC. It specifies CASSSSGSQDIQYF.

J is TRBJ1-4 and V is TRBV6-1; 7 bases match TRBD1. The trim removed 3 bases at V and 8 bases at J, leaving 9 bases unmatched. This CDR3 comprises 15 residues. The germline gives CDR1 MNHNS, CDR2 SASEGT. CDR3 coding DNA: TGTGCCAGCAGTGAGCAAGACAGGGCTCGCGAAAAACTGTTTTTT. It is translated as CASSEQDRAREKLFF.

The chain employs TRBV7-9 and TRBJ1-3; D remains unclear. V was cut by 4 bases and J by 0 bases, with 22 bases left in between. In germline, CDR1 is SEHNR, CDR2 FQNEAQ (reference sequence). The CDR3 contains 19 residues. The chain's CDR3 is CASSSDRYDRHYSGNTIYF. CDR3 bases: TGTGCCAGCAGCTCAGATCGGTATGACCGACATTACTCTGGAAACACCATATATTTT.

The CDR3: CASSLEPVGTEAFF. The CDR3 DNA is TGCGCCAGCAGCTTGGAGCCCGTCGGCACTGAAGCTTTCTTT. The chain has TRBV5-1 and TRBJ1-1; no definite D call. In germline, CDR1 is SGHRS, CDR2 YFSETQ. Trimming took off 0 bases at V and 4 bases at J, with 10 bases between the two ends. CDR3 length: 14 residues.

This clone has a single count. One junction end does not reproduce the germline sequence, and a read error may be involved. The sample holds other DNA sequences that translate to the same CDR3. The chain has TRBV19 and TRBJ2-7; 8 positions agree with TRBD2. Germline CDR1 reads LNHDA; CDR2 reads SQIVND (reference sequence). CDR3 length equals 14 residues. CDR3 sequence (DNA): TGTGCCAGTAGCATAGCGGGAAGCTCCTACGAGCAGTACTTC. It translates to CASSIAGSSYEQYF.

This clone was detected once. The gene calls are TRBV6-5 and TRBJ1-1; D is ambiguous. The CDR3 loop spans 13 amino acids. Germline-derived CDR1 and CDR2 are MNHEY and SVGAGI. Trimming cost V 8 bases and J 8 bases, with 18 bases left between them. CDR3 sequence reads: CASFKGVGREAFF. CDR3 nucleotide sequence: TGTGCCAGCTTTAAAGGAGTGGGGAGGGAAGCTTTCTTT.

The V call is TRBV29-1, the J call TRBJ2-3; 7 bases fit TRBD1. Trimming removed 7 bases from V and 1 base from J; junction bases left unmatched: 5. There are 13 residues in the CDR3. Germline assignment: CDR1 SQVTM and CDR2 ANQGSEA. In nucleotides, the CDR3 is TGCAGCGCCCGGACAGGTGGCACAGATACGCAGTATTTT. Translated, it gives CSARTGGTDTQYF.

The V call is TRBV10-2, the J call TRBJ1-4; a possible D gene is TRBD1 (6 bases). The CDR3 is 16 amino acids. Per the germline V gene, CDR1 is WSHSY and CDR2 is SAAADI. V was shortened by 0 bases and J by 2 bases, with 10 bases between the two germline ends. Written as DNA, the CDR3 is TGCGCCAGCAGTGAGTCGGGGGCAGCGACTAATGAAAAACTGTTTTTT. Translated, it gives CASSESGAATNEKLFF.

V usage is TRBV9 and J usage is TRBJ2-2; 9 nucleotides agree with TRBD1. The germline gives CDR1 SGDLS, CDR2 YYNGEE. This CDR3 is 19 amino acids long. V gave up 0 bases and J gave up 2 bases; unmatched junction bases: 11. CDR3 loop: CASSVVGKTGGDNTGELFF. CDR3 nucleotide sequence: TGTGCCAGCAGCGTAGTTGGAAAGACAGGGGGTGATAACACCGGGGAGCTGTTTTTT.

CDR3 sequence reads: CASSRSSAKGQGRDEQYF. CDR3 sequence (DNA): TGTGCCAGCAGCCGATCTTCCGCGAAGGGCCAGGGGCGCGACGAGCAGTACTTC. The chain has TRBV21-1 and TRBJ2-7; the listed D gene, TRBD1, was not tested against the DNA. TRBV21-1 is a pseudogene segment. The CDR3 spans 18 residues.

The chain links TRBV19 to TRBJ1-5; 11 bases align to TRBD1. With V trimmed by 7 bases and J by 6 bases, 5 bases remained unmatched. This CDR3 spans 14 amino acids. Germline V gene lookup returns CDR1 LNHDA and CDR2 SQIVND (reference sequence). The CDR3 loop is CASTYGTGGQPQHF. CDR3 coding DNA: TGTGCCAGTACTTATGGGACAGGGGGTCAGCCCCAGCATTTT.

The gene calls are TRBV6-6 and TRBJ2-7; TRBD2 is a possible D gene (5 bases). There are 11 residues in the CDR3. V shed 6 bases and J shed 7 bases, with 10 bases lying between them. Looked up from germline, CDR1 is MNHNY and CDR2 is SVGAGI (reference sequence). The CDR3 loop reads CASRVGGEQYF. CDR3 sequence (DNA): TGTGCCAGCAGGGTCGGAGGAGAGCAGTACTTC.

The chain combines TRBV7-2 with TRBJ2-7; no reliable D call. Germline-derived CDR1 and CDR2 are SGHTA and FQGNSA. V lost 2 bases and J 5 bases, leaving 13 bases between the germline ends. CDR3 length: 14 amino acids. CDR3 sequence reads: CASSLSVQVNEQYF. For the CDR3, the DNA is TGTGCCAGCAGCTTATCCGTCCAGGTAAACGAGCAGTACTTC.

The chain links TRBV28 to TRBJ2-7, with D perhaps matching TRBD1 (6 bases). Germline V lookup: CDR1 MDHEN, CDR2 SYDVKM. CDR3 length: 13 amino acids. V was clipped by 5 bases and J by 4 bases, with 12 bases between them. CDR3 DNA sequence: TGTGCCAGCAGTCAGGGGCCCCTTTACGAGCAGTACTTC. Translating gives CASSQGPLYEQYF.

J is TRBJ2-7 and V is TRBV11-2; 8 bases map to TRBD1. Germline V gene lookup returns CDR1 SGHAT and CDR2 FQNNGV. The CDR3 covers 16 residues. Unmatched junction bases numbered 9, after V lost 1 base and J lost 4 bases. The CDR3 DNA sequence: TGTGCCAGCAGCTTAGTCACGGGACAGGCGATTTACGAGCAGTACTTC. Translation: CASSLVTGQAIYEQYF.